This T cell receptor beta chain was identified in a study of identical twins. V shed 4 bases and J 3 bases; nucleotides not matched to a gene: 5. The CDR3 runs to 16 residues. CDR1 SGHRS and CDR2 YFSETQ come from the germline V gene. TCRdb re-called the 5' RACE reads with MiXCR, one entry per CDR3 protein. The profile shows about 530,000 distinct CDR3 sequences, 20% to 25% of them singletons. This same sample was also taken into another study, of yellow fever vaccine responses in identical twins.

The rearrangement uses TRBV5-1 and TRBJ2-6, with 9 bases that match TRBD1. Input material: CD4+ T cells sorted from blood. This clonotype was obtained from a woman aged 18-35 years in good health. Here the CDR3 reads CASSTGQGSGANVLTF. CDR3 DNA: TGCGCCAGCAGCACGGGACAGGGAAGTGGGGCCAACGTCCTGACTTTC.